This TCR beta chain was recovered during a study of beta chain features in type 1 diabetes. Study overall: Patients and healthy donors were similar in age, gender and cell yields. Findings of the study overall: Researchers report that Type 1 diabetes patients had moderately but significantly shorter TCRB CDR3s across all four CD4+ subsets.

One heparinised blood draw, averaging roughly 0.11 L, came from each donor. Post-sort purity exceeded 95% for all sorted populations. This clone was observed a handful of times. The antigen remains undetermined. cDNA synthesis used the whole RNA isolate, giving expressed TCRB sequences. Clones were read by immunoSEQ multiplex PCR, and TCRdb kept only the in-frame ones, dropping some. Of some 350,000 clones listed, roughly 13% are singletons. Sequencing was performed on naive CD4+ T cells from blood. The sequence came from a woman aged 18-29 years with type 1 diabetes.

CDR3 coding DNA: TGTGCCAGCAGCTTAGGGCTAGCGAGGGGTGAGCAGTTCTTC. Translating it yields CASSLGLARGEQFF. The chain links TRBV11-2 to TRBJ2-1; D possibly corresponds to TRBD2 (6 bases). The CDR3 has 14 residues. Trimming pared 1 base from V and 9 bases from J, leaving 13 bases between. The germline CDR1 and CDR2 sequences are SGHAT and FQNNGV. Full variable domain (rest looked up from reference TRBV11-2 and TRBJ2-1): EAGVAQSPRYKIIEKRQSVAFWCNPISGHATLYWYQQILGQGPKLLIQFQNNGVVDDSQLPKDRFSAERLKGVDSTLKIQPAKLEDSAVYLCASSLGLARGEQFFGPGTRLTVL.